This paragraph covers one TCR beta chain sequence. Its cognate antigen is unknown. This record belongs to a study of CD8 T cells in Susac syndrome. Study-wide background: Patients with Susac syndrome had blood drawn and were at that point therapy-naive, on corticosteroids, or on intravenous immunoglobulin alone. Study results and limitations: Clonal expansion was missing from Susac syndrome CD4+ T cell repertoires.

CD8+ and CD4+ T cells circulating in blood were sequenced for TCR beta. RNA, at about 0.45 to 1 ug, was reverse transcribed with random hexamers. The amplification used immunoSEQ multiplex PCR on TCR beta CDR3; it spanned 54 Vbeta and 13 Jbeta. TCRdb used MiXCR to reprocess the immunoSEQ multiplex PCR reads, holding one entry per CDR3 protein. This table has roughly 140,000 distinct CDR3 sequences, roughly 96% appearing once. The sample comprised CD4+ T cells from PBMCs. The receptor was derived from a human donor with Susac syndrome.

The CDR3 DNA is TGTGCCAGCAGCCAAGGACGACATGAAGAGACCCAGTACTTC. This gives the protein CASSQGRHEETQYF. The chain links TRBV7-2 to TRBJ2-5, with D unresolved. Trimming took off 5 bases at V and 3 bases at J, with 13 bases between the two ends. CDR3 length: 14 amino acids. CDR1 and CDR2 from the germline V gene are SGHTA and FQGNSA. The whole variable domain, remainder taken from reference TRBV7-2 and TRBJ2-5, is GAGVSQSPSNKVTEKGKDVELRCDPISGHTALYWYRQSLGQGLEFLIYFQGNSAPDKSGLPSDRFSAERTGGSVSTLTIQRTQQEDSAVYLCASSQGRHEETQYFGPGTRLLVL.